The clone carrying this T cell receptor (beta chain) has just a few counts. The antigen remains unidentified. CDR1 is SGHVS and CDR2 is FQNEAQ in the germline V gene. The CDR3 is made up of 14 amino acids. The ends were cut back, 7 bases at V and 2 bases at J, with 11 bases in the middle. Treatment: oral pan-JAK inhibitor, 5-10 mg twice daily. Lesional scalp punch biopsies and peripheral blood came from alopecia areata patients. The sample comes from a study of CD8+ T cells in alopecia areata. Findings of the study overall: Although TCR sharing was seen in mice, sharing across patients was less clear, possibly for HLA-related reasons.

Extracted RNA was reverse transcribed, and the resulting cDNA served as sequencing template. Profiled with immunoSEQ multiplex PCR; TCRdb holds only in-frame clones, not every one. The top ten hold 13% to 15% of the sample, which has over 150,000 clones, 50% to 65% seen once. The chain has TRBV7-8 and TRBJ2-2; D possibly corresponds to TRBD2 (5 bases). Sequenced material: CD4+ T cells sorted from blood, taken at week 24, from a patient treated with tofacitinib. The receptor comes from a human donor with alopecia areata. The CDR3, as DNA: TGTGCCAGCACCCGAGCGGTTAACACCGGGGAGCTGTTTTTT. This encodes CASTRAVNTGELFF.